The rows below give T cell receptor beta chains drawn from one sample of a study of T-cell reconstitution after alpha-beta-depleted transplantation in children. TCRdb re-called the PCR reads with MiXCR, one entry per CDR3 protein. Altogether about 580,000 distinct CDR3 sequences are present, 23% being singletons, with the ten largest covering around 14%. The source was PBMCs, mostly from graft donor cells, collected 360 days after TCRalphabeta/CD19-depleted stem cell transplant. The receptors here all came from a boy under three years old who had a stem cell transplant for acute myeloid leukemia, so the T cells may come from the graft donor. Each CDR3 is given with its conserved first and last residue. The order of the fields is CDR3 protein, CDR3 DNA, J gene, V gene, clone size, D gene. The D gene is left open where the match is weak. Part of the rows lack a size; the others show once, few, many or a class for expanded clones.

CDR3aa: CSARKRTTWMADTQYF
CDR3nt: TGCAGTGCTCGCAAGCGGACTACCTGGATGGCAGATACGCAGTATTTT
j_gene: TRBJ2-3
v_gene: TRBV20-1
abundance: .
d_gene: .

CDR3aa: CATSDARDGTTEAFF
CDR3nt: TGTGCCACCAGTGACGCCAGGGACGGTACCACTGAAGCTTTCTTT
j_gene: TRBJ1-1
v_gene: TRBV24-1
abundance: few
d_gene: .

CDR3aa: CASSSRRTAYNEQFF
CDR3nt: TGTGCCAGCAGCTCACGAAGGACAGCCTACAATGAGCAGTTCTTC
j_gene: TRBJ2-1
v_gene: TRBV11-1
abundance: many
d_gene: .

CDR3aa: CASSYVPGNTIYF
CDR3nt: TGTGCCAGCAGTTACGTTCCGGGAAACACCATATATTTT
j_gene: TRBJ1-3
v_gene: TRBV6-6
abundance: many
d_gene: .

CDR3aa: CATSLGGGGETQYF
CDR3nt: TGTGCCACCAGCCTCGGTGGGGGTGGAGAGACCCAGTACTTC
j_gene: TRBJ2-5
v_gene: TRBV24-1
abundance: .
d_gene: .

CDR3aa: CASSLRGAKETQYF
CDR3nt: TGTGCCAGCAGTTTACGCGGGGCGAAAGAGACCCAGTACTTC
j_gene: TRBJ2-5
v_gene: TRBV28
abundance: .
d_gene: .

CDR3aa: CSAGSYGYTF
CDR3nt: TGCAGCGCAGGGAGTTATGGCTACACCTTC
j_gene: TRBJ1-2
v_gene: TRBV20-1
abundance: .
d_gene: .

CDR3aa: CASSPRGVVGYEQYF
CDR3nt: TGTGCCAGCAGCCCCAGGGGAGTAGTGGGGTACGAGCAGTACTTC
j_gene: TRBJ2-7
v_gene: TRBV7-2
abundance: .
d_gene: .

CDR3aa: CASSQGQGLSGANVLTF
CDR3nt: TGCGCCAGCAGCCAGGGACAGGGGCTTTCTGGGGCCAACGTCCTGACTTTC
j_gene: TRBJ2-6
v_gene: TRBV4-3
abundance: many
d_gene: TRBD1

CDR3aa: CASSTRGLSSYEQYF
CDR3nt: TGTGCCAGCAGCACCCGGGGCCTAAGCTCCTACGAGCAGTACTTC
j_gene: TRBJ2-7
v_gene: TRBV7-9
abundance: .
d_gene: .

CDR3aa: CASRVPGSGNTIYF
CDR3nt: TGTGCCAGCAGAGTGCCGGGGAGTGGAAACACCATATATTTT
j_gene: TRBJ1-3
v_gene: TRBV12-3/TRBV12-4
abundance: many
d_gene: .

CDR3aa: CSATGGAVDTQYF
CDR3nt: TGCAGTGCTACTGGCGGAGCAGTAGATACGCAGTATTTT
j_gene: TRBJ2-3
v_gene: TRBV20-1
abundance: .
d_gene: .

CDR3aa: CSVVVVTQYF
CDR3nt: TGCAGCGTTGTAGTAGTTACGCAGTATTTT
j_gene: TRBJ2-3
v_gene: TRBV29-1
abundance: many
d_gene: .

CDR3aa: CASSSGSVIYGYTF
CDR3nt: TGTGCCAGCAGCTCCGGTTCCGTAATCTATGGCTACACCTTC
j_gene: TRBJ1-2
v_gene: TRBV5-6
abundance: .
d_gene: .

CDR3aa: CASSEDTGRAVYGYTF
CDR3nt: TGTGCCAGCAGTGAAGATACAGGGAGAGCGGTTTATGGCTACACCTTC
j_gene: TRBJ1-2
v_gene: TRBV2
abundance: few
d_gene: .

CDR3aa: CASAPSRGLGNTIYF
CDR3nt: TGTGCCAGCGCCCCCTCGCGGGGGCTTGGAAACACCATATATTTT
j_gene: TRBJ1-3
v_gene: TRBV6-1
abundance: .
d_gene: .

CDR3aa: CSARGRNTEAFF
CDR3nt: TGCAGTGCGAGGGGAAGGAACACTGAAGCTTTCTTT
j_gene: TRBJ1-1
v_gene: TRBV20-1
abundance: .
d_gene: .

CDR3aa: CASSPGTDPSYEQYF
CDR3nt: TGTGCCAGCTCACCTGGGACAGATCCCTCCTACGAGCAGTACTTC
j_gene: TRBJ2-7
v_gene: TRBV18
abundance: .
d_gene: TRBD1

CDR3aa: CSATKGETQETQYF
CDR3nt: TGCAGTGCCACAAAAGGGGAAACCCAAGAGACCCAGTACTTC
j_gene: TRBJ2-5
v_gene: TRBV20-1
abundance: few
d_gene: .

CDR3aa: CASSFTVRSGYTF
CDR3nt: TGTGCCAGCAGTTTCACAGTGAGGTCTGGCTACACCTTC
j_gene: TRBJ1-2
v_gene: TRBV28
abundance: .
d_gene: .

CDR3aa: CSAPGTPSYNEQFF
CDR3nt: TGCAGTGCTCCCGGGACGCCTTCCTACAATGAGCAGTTCTTC
j_gene: TRBJ2-1
v_gene: TRBV20-1
abundance: .
d_gene: .

CDR3aa: CASSRLPGWNTGELFF
CDR3nt: TGCGCCAGCAGCCGCCTTCCGGGATGGAACACCGGGGAGCTGTTTTTT
j_gene: TRBJ2-2
v_gene: TRBV4-1
abundance: .
d_gene: .

CDR3aa: CSVGGGPYGYTF
CDR3nt: TGCAGCGTTGGTGGGGGACCCTATGGCTACACCTTC
j_gene: TRBJ1-2
v_gene: TRBV29-1
abundance: .
d_gene: .

CDR3aa: CASSNRDGGGETQYF
CDR3nt: TGTGCCAGCAGTAATCGTGACGGGGGGGGAGAGACCCAGTACTTC
j_gene: TRBJ2-5
v_gene: TRBV7-2
abundance: few
d_gene: TRBD2

CDR3aa: CASSSAGTGGLDTQYF
CDR3nt: TGTGCCAGCAGTTCCGCCGGGACAGGGGGTTTAGATACGCAGTATTTT
j_gene: TRBJ2-3
v_gene: TRBV27
abundance: .
d_gene: TRBD1

CDR3aa: CASSQGVEWGKLFF
CDR3nt: TGTGCCAGTTCACAGGGGGTTGAGTGGGGAAAACTGTTTTTT
j_gene: TRBJ1-4
v_gene: TRBV6-1
abundance: .
d_gene: TRBD1

CDR3aa: CSVDGGTLKNIQYF
CDR3nt: TGCAGCGTTGATGGTGGGACCCTCAAAAACATTCAGTACTTC
j_gene: TRBJ2-4
v_gene: TRBV29-1
abundance: many
d_gene: .

CDR3aa: CASSHPSNEQFF
CDR3nt: TGTGCCAGCAGCCACCCCAGCAATGAGCAGTTCTTC
j_gene: TRBJ2-1
v_gene: TRBV12-3/TRBV12-4
abundance: .
d_gene: .

CDR3aa: CASSAGQLVSPDTQYF
CDR3nt: TGTGCCAGCAGCGCCGGACAGTTAGTCTCCCCAGATACGCAGTATTTT
j_gene: TRBJ2-3
v_gene: TRBV5-8
abundance: few
d_gene: .